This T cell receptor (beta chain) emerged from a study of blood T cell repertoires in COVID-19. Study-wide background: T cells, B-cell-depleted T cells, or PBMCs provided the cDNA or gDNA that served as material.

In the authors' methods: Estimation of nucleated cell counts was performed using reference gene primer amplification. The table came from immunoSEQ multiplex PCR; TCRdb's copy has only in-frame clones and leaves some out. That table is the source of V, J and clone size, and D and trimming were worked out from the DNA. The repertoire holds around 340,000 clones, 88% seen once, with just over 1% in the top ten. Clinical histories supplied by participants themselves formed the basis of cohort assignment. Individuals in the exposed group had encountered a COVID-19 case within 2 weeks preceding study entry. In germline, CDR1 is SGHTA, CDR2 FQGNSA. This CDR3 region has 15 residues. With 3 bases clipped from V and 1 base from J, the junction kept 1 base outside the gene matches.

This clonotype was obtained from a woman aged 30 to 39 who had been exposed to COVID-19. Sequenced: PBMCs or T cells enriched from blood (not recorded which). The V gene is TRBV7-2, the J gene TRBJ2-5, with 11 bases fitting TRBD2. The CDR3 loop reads CASSLTSGTQETQYF. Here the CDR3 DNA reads TGTGCCAGCAGCTTGACTAGCGGGACCCAAGAGACCCAGTACTTC.